This T cell receptor beta chain appears in the sequencing data of a study of prognosis after radiotherapy for stage I lung cancer. Blood, around 6 milliliters, was collected at each of two time points. Whole-study results and caveats: The number of unique TCR clones went down after stereotactic body radiation therapy, with a median of roughly 9,300 versus 7,200.

V dropped 0 bases and J dropped 4 bases, with 9 bases sitting between them. The germline CDR1 and CDR2 sequences are MNHEY and SVGAGI. The CDR3 totals 15 residues. About this clonotype: Its target is unknown. Given a far larger clone just one base away, this is likely a sequencing read error.

Template was genomic DNA; TCR beta CDR3 amplified in two multiplex PCR rounds. For every TRBV and TRBJ gene, a specific primer was used in first-round PCR. One entry per CDR3 protein, called by TCRdb with MiXCR from the multiplex PCR reads. Of about 31,000 distinct CDR3 sequences listed, 42% are singletons. The sample in question was PBMCs, obtained before or after stereotactic body radiation therapy (not recorded which). The V gene is TRBV6-5, the J gene TRBJ2-2, with a tentative D call TRBD1 (5 bases). This sequence was found in a donor aged 50 or older with non-small cell lung cancer. The CDR3 loop reads CASSYSPGSTGELFF. CDR3 DNA: TGTGCCAGCAGTTACTCACCAGGGTCCACCGGGGAGCTGTTTTTT.